The entry that follows covers one T cell receptor beta chain sequence. The antigen remains unidentified. MiXCR, applied by TCRdb to the reads, yields one record per CDR3 protein. The sample gives roughly 990,000 distinct CDR3 sequences, around a third of which show up once; around 15% is in the top ten. The CDR3 is 15 amino acids. The V end lost 5 bases, the J end lost 3 bases, and 13 bases lay between the germline ends. Germline V lookup: CDR1 SGHTA, CDR2 FQGTGA. The sample comes from a study of T cell repertoires in cytomegalovirus infection. Study as a whole: Public TCR beta signatures marked donors with CMV infection and the matching HLA.

Whole-study findings and limits: Summed frequency of public TCR beta families distinguished CMV carriers with the relevant HLA.

The receptor's source is a human donor in good health (CMV status not recorded). Some clones in this sample may be carry-over from other donors' samples. The chain has TRBV7-3 and TRBJ2-2; no clear D gene. The sample consisted of cultured CD8+ T cells from PBMCs, taken from culture after CMV antigen stimulation. The DNA for the CDR3 is TGTGCCAGCAGCCATTTCGGTTCGGACACCGGGGAGCTGTTTTTT. As protein: CASSHFGSDTGELFF.